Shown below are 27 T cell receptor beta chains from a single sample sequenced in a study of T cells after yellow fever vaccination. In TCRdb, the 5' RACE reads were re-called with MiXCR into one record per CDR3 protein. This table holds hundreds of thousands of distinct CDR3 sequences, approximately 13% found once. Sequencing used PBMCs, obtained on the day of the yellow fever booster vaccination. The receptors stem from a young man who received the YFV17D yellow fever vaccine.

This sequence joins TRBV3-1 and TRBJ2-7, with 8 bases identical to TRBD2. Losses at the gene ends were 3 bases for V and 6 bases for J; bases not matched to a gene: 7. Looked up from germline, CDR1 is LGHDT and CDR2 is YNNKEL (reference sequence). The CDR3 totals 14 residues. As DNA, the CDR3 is TGTGCCAGCAGCCATGCGGGAGGAGGGACCGAGCAGTACTTC. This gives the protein CASSHAGGGTEQYF.

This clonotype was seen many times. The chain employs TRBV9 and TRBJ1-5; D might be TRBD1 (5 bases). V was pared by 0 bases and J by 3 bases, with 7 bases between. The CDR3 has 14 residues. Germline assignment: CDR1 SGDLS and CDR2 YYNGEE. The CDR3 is CASSVDGANQPQHF. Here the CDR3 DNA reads TGTGCCAGCAGCGTAGACGGGGCCAATCAGCCCCAGCATTTT.

The CDR3 spells CASRIRGGLADANEQFF. CDR3 nucleotides: TGTGCCAGCAGAATCCGGGGGGGACTAGCGGACGCTAATGAGCAGTTCTTC. This chain uses TRBV6-2 or TRBV6-3 with TRBJ2-1; TRBD2 agrees at 11 bases. Germline loops: CDR1 MNHEY, CDR2 SVGEGT. The CDR3 is 17 amino acids. J was trimmed by 7 bases and V by 6 bases; bases with no gene match: 14.

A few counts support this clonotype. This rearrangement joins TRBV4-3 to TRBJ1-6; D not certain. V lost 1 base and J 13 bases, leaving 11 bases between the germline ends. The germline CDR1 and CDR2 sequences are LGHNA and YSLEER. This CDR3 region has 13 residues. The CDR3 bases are TGCGCCAGCAGCCAAGGAGTCGGGCCCCCCCTCCACTTT. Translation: CASSQGVGPPLHF.

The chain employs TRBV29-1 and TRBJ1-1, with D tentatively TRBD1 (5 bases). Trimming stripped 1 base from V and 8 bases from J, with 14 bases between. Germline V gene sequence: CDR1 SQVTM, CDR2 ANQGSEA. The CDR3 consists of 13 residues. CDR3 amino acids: CSVEAPGLREAFF. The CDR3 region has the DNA TGCAGCGTTGAAGCCCCGGGACTTCGAGAAGCTTTCTTT.

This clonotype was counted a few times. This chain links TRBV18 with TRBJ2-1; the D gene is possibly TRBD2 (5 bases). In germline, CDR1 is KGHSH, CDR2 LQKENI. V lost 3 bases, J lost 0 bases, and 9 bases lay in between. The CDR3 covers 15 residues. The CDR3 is CASSPDWSSYNEQFF. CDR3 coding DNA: TGTGCCAGCTCACCGGACTGGAGCTCCTACAATGAGCAGTTCTTC.

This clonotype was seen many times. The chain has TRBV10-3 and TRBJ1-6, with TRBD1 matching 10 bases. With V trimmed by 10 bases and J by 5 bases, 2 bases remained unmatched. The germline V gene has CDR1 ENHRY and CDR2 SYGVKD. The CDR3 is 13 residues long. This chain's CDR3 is CATGTGDNSPLHF. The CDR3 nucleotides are TGTGCCACCGGGACAGGGGATAATTCACCCCTCCACTTT.

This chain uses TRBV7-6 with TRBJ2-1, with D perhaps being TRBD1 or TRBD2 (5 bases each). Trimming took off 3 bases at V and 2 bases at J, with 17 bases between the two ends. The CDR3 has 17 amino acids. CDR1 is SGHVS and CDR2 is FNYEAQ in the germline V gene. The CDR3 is CASSFGDGPKPYNEQFF. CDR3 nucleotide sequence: TGTGCCAGCAGCTTCGGGGACGGGCCGAAGCCCTACAATGAGCAGTTCTTC.

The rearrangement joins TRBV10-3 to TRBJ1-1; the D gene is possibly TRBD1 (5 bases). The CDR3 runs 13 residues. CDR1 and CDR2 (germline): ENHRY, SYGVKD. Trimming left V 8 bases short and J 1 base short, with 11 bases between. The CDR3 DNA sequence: TGTGCCATCTTGGCGGGGCCGAACACTGAAGCTTTCTTT. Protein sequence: CAILAGPNTEAFF.

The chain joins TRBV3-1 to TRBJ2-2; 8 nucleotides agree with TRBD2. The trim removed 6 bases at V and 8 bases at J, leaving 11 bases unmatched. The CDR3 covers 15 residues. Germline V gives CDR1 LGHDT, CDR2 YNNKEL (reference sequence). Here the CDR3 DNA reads TGTGCCAGCAGGGTAGGGACTAGTGGAGTTGGGGAGCTGTTTTTT. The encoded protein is CASRVGTSGVGELFF.

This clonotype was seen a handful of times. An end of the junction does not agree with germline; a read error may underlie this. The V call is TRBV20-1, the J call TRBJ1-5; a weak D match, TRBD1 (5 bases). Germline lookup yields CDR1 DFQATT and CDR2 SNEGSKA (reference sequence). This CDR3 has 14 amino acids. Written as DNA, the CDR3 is TGCAGTGCTAGAGATGTAGCGGGGGATCAGTCCCAGCATTTT. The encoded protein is CSARDVAGDQSQHF.

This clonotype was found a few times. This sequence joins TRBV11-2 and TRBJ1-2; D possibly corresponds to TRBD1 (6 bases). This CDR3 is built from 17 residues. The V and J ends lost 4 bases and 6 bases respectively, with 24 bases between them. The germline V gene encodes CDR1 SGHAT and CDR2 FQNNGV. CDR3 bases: TGTGCCAGCAGCTCCCGGGCCCAATACAGGGTAGAGGATGGCTACACCTTC. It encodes CASSSRAQYRVEDGYTF.

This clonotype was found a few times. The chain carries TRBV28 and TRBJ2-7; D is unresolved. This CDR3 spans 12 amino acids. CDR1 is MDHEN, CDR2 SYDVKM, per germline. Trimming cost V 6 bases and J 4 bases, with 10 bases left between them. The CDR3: CASRQKGYEQYF. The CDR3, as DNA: TGTGCCAGCAGGCAAAAAGGTTACGAGCAGTACTTC.

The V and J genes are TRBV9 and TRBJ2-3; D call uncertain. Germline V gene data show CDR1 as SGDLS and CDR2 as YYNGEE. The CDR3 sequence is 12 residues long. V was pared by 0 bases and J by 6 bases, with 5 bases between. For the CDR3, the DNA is TGTGCCAGCAGCGTAGGCTGGGATACGCAGTATTTT. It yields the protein CASSVGWDTQYF.

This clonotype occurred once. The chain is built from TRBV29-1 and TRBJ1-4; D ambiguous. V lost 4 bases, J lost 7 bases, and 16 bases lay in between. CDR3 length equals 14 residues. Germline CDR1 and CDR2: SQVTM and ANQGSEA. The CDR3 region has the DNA TGCAGCGTTGGTAGGATCGGTTCGGGTGAAAAACTGTTTTTT. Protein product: CSVGRIGSGEKLFF.

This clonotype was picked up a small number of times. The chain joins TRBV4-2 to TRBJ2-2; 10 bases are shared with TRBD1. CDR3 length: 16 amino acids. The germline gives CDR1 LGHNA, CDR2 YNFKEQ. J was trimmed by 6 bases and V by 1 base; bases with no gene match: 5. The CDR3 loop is CASSQGWTGGSGELFF. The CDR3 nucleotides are TGTGCCAGCAGCCAAGGATGGACAGGGGGTTCCGGGGAGCTGTTTTTT.

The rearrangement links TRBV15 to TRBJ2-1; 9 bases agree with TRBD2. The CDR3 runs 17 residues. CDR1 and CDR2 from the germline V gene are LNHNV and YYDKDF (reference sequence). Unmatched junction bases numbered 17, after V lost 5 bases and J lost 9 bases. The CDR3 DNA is TGTGCCACCAGCGGGGAGACTAGCGGAATGCGTAGGGGTGAGCAGTTCTTC. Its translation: CATSGETSGMRRGEQFF.

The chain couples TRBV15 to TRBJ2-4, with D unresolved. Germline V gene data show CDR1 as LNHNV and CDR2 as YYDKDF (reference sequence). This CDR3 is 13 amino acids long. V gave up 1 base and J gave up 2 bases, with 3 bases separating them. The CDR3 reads CATSRGTKNIQYF. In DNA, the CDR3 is TGTGCCACCAGCAGAGGAACCAAAAACATTCAGTACTTC. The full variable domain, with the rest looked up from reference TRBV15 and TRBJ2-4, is DAMVIQNPRYQVTQFGKPVTLSCSQTLNHNVMYWYQQKSSQAPKLLFHYYDKDFNNEADTPDNFQSRRPNTSFCFLDIRSPGLGDTAMYLCATSRGTKNIQYFGAGTRLSVL.

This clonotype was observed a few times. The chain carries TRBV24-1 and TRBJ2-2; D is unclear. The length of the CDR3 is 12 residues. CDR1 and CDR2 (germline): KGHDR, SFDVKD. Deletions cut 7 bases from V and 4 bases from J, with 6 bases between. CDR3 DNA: TGTGCCACCAGCCAATTCACCGGGGAGCTGTTTTTT. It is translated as CATSQFTGELFF.

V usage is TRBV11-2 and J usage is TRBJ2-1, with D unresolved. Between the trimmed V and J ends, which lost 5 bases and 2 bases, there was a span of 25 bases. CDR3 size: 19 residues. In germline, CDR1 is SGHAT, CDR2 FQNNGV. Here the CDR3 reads CASSPSVGLRRATYNEQFF. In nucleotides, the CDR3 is TGTGCCAGCAGCCCATCGGTCGGTTTGCGAAGAGCCACCTACAATGAGCAGTTCTTC.

CDR3 DNA sequence: TGCAGTGCTGGGACAGACACCGGGGAGCTGTTTTTT. Encoded protein: CSAGTDTGELFF. The V gene is TRBV20-1, the J gene TRBJ2-2, with 7 bases fitting TRBD1. The CDR3 totals 12 residues. V lost 5 bases to trimming and J lost 3 bases; unmatched junction nucleotides: 0. The germline gives CDR1 DFQATT, CDR2 SNEGSKA (reference sequence).

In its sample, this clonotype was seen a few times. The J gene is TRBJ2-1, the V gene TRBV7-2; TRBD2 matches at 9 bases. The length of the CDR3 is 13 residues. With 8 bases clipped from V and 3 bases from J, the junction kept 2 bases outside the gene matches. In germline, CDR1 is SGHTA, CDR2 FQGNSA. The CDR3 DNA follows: TGTGCCAGCGCGGGAGGGGTCTACAATGAGCAGTTCTTC. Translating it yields CASAGGVYNEQFF. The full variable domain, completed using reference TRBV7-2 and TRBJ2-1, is GAGVSQSPSNKVTEKGKDVELRCDPISGHTALYWYRQSLGQGLEFLIYFQGNSAPDKSGLPSDRFSAERTGGSVSTLTIQRTQQEDSAVYLCASAGGVYNEQFFGPGTRLTVL.

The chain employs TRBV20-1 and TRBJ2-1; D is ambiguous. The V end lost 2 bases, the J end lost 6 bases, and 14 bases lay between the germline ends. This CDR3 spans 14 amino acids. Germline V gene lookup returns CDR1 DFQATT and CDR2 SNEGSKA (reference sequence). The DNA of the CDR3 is TGCAGTGCTAGATTTGATAGAGTACGCAATGAGCAGTTCTTC. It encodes CSARFDRVRNEQFF.

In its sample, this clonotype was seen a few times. CDR3 sequence: CATSRDLTNQPQHF. CDR3 nucleotides: TGTGCCACCAGCAGAGATCTGACTAATCAGCCCCAGCATTTT. This chain uses TRBV15 with TRBJ1-5; D gene unclear. The V and J ends lost 0 bases and 4 bases respectively, with 7 bases between them. Germline CDR1 LNHNV, CDR2 YYDKDF (reference sequence). The CDR3 has 14 amino acids.

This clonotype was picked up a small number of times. The CDR3 loop reads CASSLVAALTQETQYF. In nucleotides, the CDR3 is TGTGCCAGCAGCTTAGTAGCGGCCCTGACCCAAGAGACCCAGTACTTC. This chain connects TRBV7-2 to TRBJ2-5, with a tentative D call TRBD2 (6 bases). Trimming cost V 1 base and J 1 base, with 13 bases left between them. CDR1 and CDR2 from the germline V gene are SGHTA and FQGNSA. There are 16 residues in the CDR3.

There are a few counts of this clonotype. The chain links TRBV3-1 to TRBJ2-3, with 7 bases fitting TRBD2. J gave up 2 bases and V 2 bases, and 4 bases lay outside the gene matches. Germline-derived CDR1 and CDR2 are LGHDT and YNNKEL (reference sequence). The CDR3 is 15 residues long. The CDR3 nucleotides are TGTGCCAGCAGCCAACGGAGCGGGGTCACAGATACGCAGTATTTT. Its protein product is CASSQRSGVTDTQYF.

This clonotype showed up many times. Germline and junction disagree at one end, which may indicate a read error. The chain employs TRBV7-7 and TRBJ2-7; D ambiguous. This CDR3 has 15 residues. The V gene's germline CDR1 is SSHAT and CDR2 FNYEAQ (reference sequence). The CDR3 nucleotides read TGTGCTAGCAGCTTAGAGCGTGGTAGCTCCTACGAGCAGTACTTC. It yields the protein CASSLERGSSYEQYF. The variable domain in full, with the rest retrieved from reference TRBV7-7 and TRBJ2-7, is GAGVSQSPRYKVTKRGQDVTLRCDPISSHATLYWYQQALGQGPEFLTYFNYEAQPDKSGLPSDRFSAERPEGSISTLTIQRTEQRDSAMYRCASSLERGSSYEQYFGPGTRLTVT.